This T cell receptor beta chain derives from a study of memory CD4+ T cells and cytomegalovirus serostatus (dated by TCRdb to about 2019). Concerning the study at large: The roughly 33 healthy Belgian adults in the cohort included 9 who were CMV seropositive and approximately 25 who were CMV seronegative. To replicate a published TCR-based CMV serostatus classifier, the study sequenced CD4+ memory TCRbeta repertoires from a Belgian cohort whose cytomegalovirus serostatus was known. Paper-wide results and their limitations: Unlike the original study, which covered naive and memory CD4+ and CD8+ populations, the Belgian study sequenced only CD4+CD45RO+ memory cells. The results were interpreted as suggesting that the CMV-associated TCR signature is largely present in the CD4+ memory repertoire. On the Belgian cohort, the classifier based on the original framework reached a median bootstrapped AUC of about 0.96, with a 95% CI of 0.76-1.00. For predicting CMV serostatus, the median bootstrapped AUC was approximately 0.95 using the original framework and 0.91 using a US-trained random forest. Among the 160 or so previously reported CMV-associated TCRbeta sequences, 60 to 70 showed up in the CD4+ memory repertoires, with each one found in between one and five individuals.

The Quick-DNA Microprep Kit was used to extract genomic DNA from the sorted cells. Amplification of TCRbeta DNA was done with the immunoSEQ hsTCRbeta kit, following the protocol from the manufacturer. An Illumina MiSeq instrument was used to sequence the TCRbeta libraries. For the original study's pipeline: Following removal of out-of-frame sequences, 2.3 million or so distinct TCRbeta sequences were retained, with an average of about 70,000 per individual. Each individual was scored according to the count of fewer than 200 previously reported CMV-associated TCRbeta sequences and the total productive distinct TCRbeta count. A beta-binomial model was reimplemented in Python, and scikit-learn random forests with default parameters were trained on US cohort data. On the Belgian cohort, classifier performance was reported as the median AUC, along with percentile confidence intervals, across 10,000 bootstrap iterations. TCRdb mirrors the immuneACCESS table, restricted to in-frame sequences. Some clones are absent from its copies; in checked studies, under half trace to an unresolved V gene, and the reason for the others is unknown. The D gene and trimming were derived from the DNA, and the V and J assignments and clone size from that table. The sample table holds just under 65,000 clones, of which roughly 80% were seen once. Jointly, the top ten make up about 1% of the sample.

There are 17 amino acids in the CDR3, from cysteine to phenylalanine inclusive. CDR3 DNA only is kept here, 51 bases in frame from base 1. Via the germline V gene, CDR1 is KGHSH and CDR2 LQKENI. The trim is 4 bases for V and 7 bases for J, with a gap of 20 bases between the germline ends. Single viable CD3+CD4+CD8-CD45RO+ cells were sorted as memory CD4+ T cells on a FACSAria II. CMV serostatus was determined using a Roche Elecsys assay that detects serum IgG against CMV pp150, pp28, p38 and p52. After thawing, total CD4+ T cells were enriched by positive selection with CD4 magnetic microbeads. The samples came from a different study that was designed specifically to examine the CD4+ T cell memory repertoire. Peripheral blood mononuclear cells were isolated and cryopreserved according to standard operating procedures, and serum was kept at -80 degrees C. The staining relied on CD3-PerCP (BW264/56), CD4-APC (RPA-T4), CD45RO-PE (UCHT1) and CD8-Pacific Orange (3B5) antibodies, and Sytox blue was used to exclude non-viable cells.

Comments on this clone: Its specific antigen is unknown. Base-call qualities are not available, and no considerably larger clone is one nucleotide away.

This sequence uses TRBV18 and TRBJ1-6; TRBD1 is possibly the D segment (6 matching bases). The receptor was derived from an adult in good health and CMV-seronegative. The sequencing input was memory CD4+ T cells from blood. The nucleotide sequence is given as TGTGCCAGCTCACTTCAGGGGACGTCCCTGCGGAATTCACCCCTCCACTTT. It encodes CASSLQGTSLRNSPLHF.